Each of the 5 T cell receptor beta chains below was sequenced from the same sample in a study of sequential checkpoint blockade in melanoma. Treatment indicated: randomized to nivolumab then ipilimumab (arm A) or the reverse (arm B). This table comes from immunoSEQ multiplex PCR, and its TCRdb copy is limited to in-frame clones, with some not included. The profile shows under 20,000 clones, more than 55% of them singletons. The input for sequencing was CD8+ T cells sorted from blood (inferred from file names), taken from a patient given nivolumab and ipilimumab in sequence. These receptors were collected from a human donor with melanoma.

This clone turned up a few times. The V call is TRBV27, the J call TRBJ1-5, with 7 bases identical to TRBD1. With 2 bases clipped from V and 4 bases from J, the junction kept 2 bases outside the gene matches. Germline V CDR1 and CDR2: MNHEY, SMNVEV (reference sequence). CDR3 length: 14 residues. The CDR3 nucleotides are TGTGCCAGCAGTTTACTGGGACAGAATCAGCCCCAGCATTTT. Protein sequence: CASSLLGQNQPQHF.

The J gene is TRBJ1-4, the V gene TRBV4-3; TRBD1 is a possible D gene (5 bases). Germline V lookup: CDR1 LGHNA, CDR2 YSLEER. This CDR3 is built from 15 residues. V lost 0 bases and J 5 bases, leaving 10 bases between the germline ends. The DNA for the CDR3 is TGCGCCAGCAGCCAAGATGGAGGGGTAAATGAAAAACTGTTTTTT. It encodes CASSQDGGVNEKLFF.

The CDR3, as DNA: TGTGCCAGCAGCGCTTCCGGGACAGCTTTTAATGAAAAACTGTTTTTT. Translating gives CASSASGTAFNEKLFF. V is TRBV27 and J is TRBJ1-4; 7 positions match TRBD1. This CDR3 has 16 residues. Per germline, CDR1 MNHEY and CDR2 SMNVEV (reference sequence). Losses at the gene ends were 6 bases for V and 4 bases for J; bases not matched to a gene: 11.

The gene calls are TRBV6-1 and TRBJ2-7; no reliable D call. This CDR3 has 11 amino acids. The germline V gene has CDR1 MNHNS and CDR2 SASEGT. The germline V and J ends were trimmed by 8 bases and 5 bases, with 10 bases remaining between them. CDR3 region: CASGPGNEQYF. CDR3 in DNA: TGTGCCAGCGGCCCGGGTAACGAGCAGTACTTC.

The chain carries TRBV9 and TRBJ1-1; 7 bases map to TRBD1. J was trimmed by 7 bases and V by 3 bases; bases with no gene match: 3. The CDR3 has 12 residues. Germline CDR1 is SGDLS and CDR2 is YYNGEE. The DNA for the CDR3 is TGTGCCAGCAGCGGGGGACAGCATGAAGCTTTCTTT. It codes for CASSGGQHEAFF.